Described below is a single TCR beta chain sequence and its context. Antigen specificity is unknown. Germline V gives CDR1 MNHEY, CDR2 SMNVEV (reference sequence). This CDR3 is built from 16 residues. V shed 6 bases and J 4 bases; nucleotides not matched to a gene: 9. MiXCR, applied by TCRdb to the 5' RACE reads, yields one record per CDR3 protein. The top ten clones hold around 13% of a sample with just under 550,000 distinct CDR3 sequences, just over 20% of them seen once. This record comes from a study of T-cell memory formation after mild COVID-19. Study-wide background: In these data, TCR clusters were largely donor specific. Study outcomes and limitations: Confirmation of SARS-CoV-2 specificity was lacking for second-wave clones peaking day 37. The pre-infection memory compartment contained some responding clones, suggesting cross-reactive memory joined. Contracting clones from day 15 to 85 had balanced CD4/CD8; later expanders favoured CD4+.

This clonotype was sampled from an adult woman who had mild COVID-19 (a few samples of this study predate the infection). Cell type and time point are not known. This chain connects TRBV27 to TRBJ1-6; the match to TRBD1 covers 7 bases. The sequenced material came from PBMCs or a T cell subset sorted from them (not recorded which). In DNA form, the CDR3 reads TGTGCCAGCAGCGGGACAGCCGGCTCTTATAATTCACCCCTCCACTTT. Residues: CASSGTAGSYNSPLHF.